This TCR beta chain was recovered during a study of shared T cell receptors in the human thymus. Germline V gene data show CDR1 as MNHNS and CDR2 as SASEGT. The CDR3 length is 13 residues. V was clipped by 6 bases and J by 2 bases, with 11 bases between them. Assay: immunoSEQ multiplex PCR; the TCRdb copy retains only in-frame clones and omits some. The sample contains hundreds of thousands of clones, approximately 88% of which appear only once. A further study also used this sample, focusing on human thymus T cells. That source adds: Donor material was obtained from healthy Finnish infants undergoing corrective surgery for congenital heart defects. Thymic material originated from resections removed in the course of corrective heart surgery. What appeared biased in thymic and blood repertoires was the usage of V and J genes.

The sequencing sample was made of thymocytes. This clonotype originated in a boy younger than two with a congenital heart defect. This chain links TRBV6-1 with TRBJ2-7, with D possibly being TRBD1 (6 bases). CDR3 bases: TGTGCCAGCAGACCCGGGACACCCTACGAGCAGTACTTC. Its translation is CASRPGTPYEQYF.